The clone carrying this T cell receptor (beta chain) came up a few times. The antigen is undetermined. The study reverse transcribed the entire isolated RNA, so it sequenced expressed TCRB transcripts. Repertoires were generated with immunoSEQ multiplex PCR, while TCRdb's copy carries only in-frame clones and drops some. Counted here are 310,000 or so clones, 15% occurring once; the ten biggest clones make up 0.015% to 0.017%. Per the germline V gene, CDR1 is MDHEN and CDR2 is SYDVKM. The V gene end was trimmed by 2 bases and the J gene end by 9 bases; junction bases not matched to a gene: 0. There are 14 residues in the CDR3. The data are from a study of beta chain features in type 1 diabetes. Findings and caveats of the study: The study found moderately but significantly shorter TCRB CDR3s in all four CD4+ subsets of Type 1 diabetes patients. HLA influence on TCRB rearrangement stayed unresolved here.

This clonotype was obtained from a man between 18 and 35 years old with type 1 diabetes. The gene calls are TRBV28 and TRBJ2-3; 15 bases align to TRBD2. Sequencing was done on a sample of naive CD4+ T cells from blood. The CDR3 coding sequence is TGTGCCAGCAGTTTAGGACTAGCGGGAGGGACGCAGTATTTT. It specifies CASSLGLAGGTQYF.